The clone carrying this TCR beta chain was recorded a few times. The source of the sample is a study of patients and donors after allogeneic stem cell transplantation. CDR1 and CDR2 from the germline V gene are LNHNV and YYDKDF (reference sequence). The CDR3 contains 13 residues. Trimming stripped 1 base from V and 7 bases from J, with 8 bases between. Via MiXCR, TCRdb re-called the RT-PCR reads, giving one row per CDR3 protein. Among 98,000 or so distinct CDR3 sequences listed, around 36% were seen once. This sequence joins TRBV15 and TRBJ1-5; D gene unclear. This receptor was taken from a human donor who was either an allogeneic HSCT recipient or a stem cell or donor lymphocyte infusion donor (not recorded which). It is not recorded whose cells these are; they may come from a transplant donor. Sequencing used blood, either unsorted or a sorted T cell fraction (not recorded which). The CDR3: CATSRGVRQPQHF. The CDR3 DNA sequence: TGTGCCACCAGCAGAGGGGTTAGGCAGCCCCAGCATTTT.